Each of the 7 T cell receptor beta chains below was sequenced from the same sample in a study of post-analysis software for immune sequencing data. Included in the TCR beta cDNA libraries were unique molecular identifiers. TCRdb used MiXCR to reprocess the PCR reads, holding one entry per CDR3 protein. The data hold approximately 460,000 distinct CDR3 sequences, with approximately 46% observed a single time. The study's findings and limits: Controls showed lower frequencies than patients for several TRBV segments, and TRBV5-6, TRBV5-1 and TRBV20-1 were among these.

Their antigens remain unidentified. The sample consisted of blood. The receptors derive from a girl aged 5 to 17 with multiple sclerosis.

V usage is TRBV4-3 and J usage is TRBJ2-3, with D perhaps being TRBD1 or TRBD2 (6 bases each). CDR1 and CDR2 (germline): LGHNA, YSLEER. This CDR3 region has 17 residues. Trimming took 2 bases from V and 2 from J, leaving 17 bases between them. The CDR3, as DNA: TGCGCCAGCAGCCAAAGGTGGGGGGCGGGATTCACAGATACGCAGTATTTT. It is translated as CASSQRWGAGFTDTQYF.

The rearrangement links TRBV7-8 to TRBJ2-4; D gene ambiguous. The end of the DNA fits TRBJ2-7 better, so the J call may be wrong. CDR3 length equals 14 residues. Germline lookup yields CDR1 SGHVS and CDR2 FQNEAQ. In nucleotides, the CDR3 is TGTGCCAGCATGCCGTCCCCCGTCGGCTACGAGCAGTACTTC. Protein product: CASMPSPVGYEQYF.

This clonotype was seen a few times. J is TRBJ1-1 and V is TRBV12-3 or TRBV12-4, with D maybe TRBD1 (6 bases). The CDR3 totals 12 residues. The V and J ends lost 4 bases and 6 bases respectively, with 9 bases between them. CDR3 region: CASSSRGAEAFF. Written as DNA, the CDR3 is TGTGCCAGCAGTTCCAGGGGTGCTGAAGCTTTCTTT.

In its sample, this clonotype was seen a few times. The V call is TRBV19, the J call TRBJ2-1, with a weak D call TRBD1 (6 bases). The CDR3 consists of 15 residues. Germline V CDR1 and CDR2: LNHDA, SQIVND (reference sequence). The V end was cut by 4 bases, the J end by 5 bases, with 15 bases between. The CDR3 loop is CASSSGQGWNNEQFF. The CDR3 DNA reads as TGTGCCAGTAGTAGCGGTCAGGGGTGGAACAATGAGCAGTTCTTC.

V and J are TRBV20-1 and TRBJ2-1; D unresolved. Germline CDR1 DFQATT, CDR2 SNEGSKA (reference sequence). The CDR3 sequence is 13 residues long. V was cut by 0 bases and J by 3 bases, with 6 bases left in between. This CDR3 reads CSARDVSYNEQFF. The CDR3 region has the DNA TGCAGTGCTAGAGATGTGAGCTACAATGAGCAGTTCTTC.

With regard to this clonotype: Relative to the germline gene, one junction end is altered; a read error may explain this. The chain carries TRBV7-9 and TRBJ2-3; D ambiguous. The CDR3 totals 12 residues. CDR1 SEHNR and CDR2 FQNEAQ come from the germline V gene (reference sequence). The CDR3 region has the DNA TGTGCCAGCAGCTTAGGACGTACTACGCTGTATTTT. This codes for CASSLGRTTLYF.

The V and J genes are TRBV7-9 and TRBJ1-2, with a tentative D call TRBD1 (5 bases). The CDR3 runs to 14 residues. In germline, CDR1 is SEHNR, CDR2 FQNEAQ (reference sequence). V was shortened by 3 bases and J by 3 bases, with 11 bases between the two germline ends. The CDR3 DNA is TGTGCCAGCAGCTTCCTCGGGACGGACTATGGCTACACCTTC. Protein product: CASSFLGTDYGYTF.